Included here is one TCR beta chain sequence, with context. Its antigen is as yet unknown. The data stem from a study of lymphopenia after photon versus proton radiotherapy. Clones were sequenced by immunoSEQ multiplex PCR, and TCRdb holds only the in-frame ones, with some missing. The sample yields about 49,000 clones, 65% to 85% seen once. Germline V lookup: CDR1 SEHNR, CDR2 FQNEAQ (reference sequence). V was pared by 6 bases and J by 4 bases, with 7 bases of the junction left unmatched. The CDR3 has 14 amino acids. Overall study results and limits: Post-nadir diversity loss with photons came from oligoclonal expansion, particularly CD8+ Temra cells.

This sample comprised peripheral blood, obtained from a patient treated with photon-based radiotherapy. This chain links TRBV7-9 with TRBJ2-7; 9 bases fit TRBD2. The TCR was taken from a man aged 45-60 years with gastric cancer. CDR3 sequence reads: CASSSTAGGYEQYF. In nucleotides, the CDR3 is TGTGCCAGCAGTTCCACAGCGGGAGGATACGAGCAGTACTTC.